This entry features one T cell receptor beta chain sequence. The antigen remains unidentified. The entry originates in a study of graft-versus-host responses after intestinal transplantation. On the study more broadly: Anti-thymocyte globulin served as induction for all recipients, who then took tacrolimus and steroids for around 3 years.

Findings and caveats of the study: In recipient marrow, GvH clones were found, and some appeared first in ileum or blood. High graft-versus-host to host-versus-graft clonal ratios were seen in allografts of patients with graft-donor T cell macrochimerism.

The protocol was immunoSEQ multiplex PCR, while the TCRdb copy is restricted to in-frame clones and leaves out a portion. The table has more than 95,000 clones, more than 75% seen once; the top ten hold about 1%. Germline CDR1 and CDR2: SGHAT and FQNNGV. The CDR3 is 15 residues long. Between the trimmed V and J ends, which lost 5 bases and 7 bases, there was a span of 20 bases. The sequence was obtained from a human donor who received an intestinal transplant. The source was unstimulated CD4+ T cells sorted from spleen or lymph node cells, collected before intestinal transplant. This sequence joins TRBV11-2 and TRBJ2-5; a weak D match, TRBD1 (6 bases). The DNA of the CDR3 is TGTGCCAGCAGCCTCCAACCAGGGGTTTCCGGGACCCAGTACTTC. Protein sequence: CASSLQPGVSGTQYF.